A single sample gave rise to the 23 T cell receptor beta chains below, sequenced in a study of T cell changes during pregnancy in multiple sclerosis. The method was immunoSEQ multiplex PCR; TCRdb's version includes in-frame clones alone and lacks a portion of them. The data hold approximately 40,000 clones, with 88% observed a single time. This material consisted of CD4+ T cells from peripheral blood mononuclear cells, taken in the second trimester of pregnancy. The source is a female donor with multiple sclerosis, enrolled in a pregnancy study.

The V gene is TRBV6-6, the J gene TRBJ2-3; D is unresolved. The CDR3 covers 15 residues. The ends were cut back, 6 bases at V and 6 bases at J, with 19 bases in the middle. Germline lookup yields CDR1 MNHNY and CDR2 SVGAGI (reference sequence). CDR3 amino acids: CASRPLPPGVDTQYF. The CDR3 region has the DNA TGTGCCAGCAGACCACTCCCCCCGGGTGTGGATACGCAGTATTTT.

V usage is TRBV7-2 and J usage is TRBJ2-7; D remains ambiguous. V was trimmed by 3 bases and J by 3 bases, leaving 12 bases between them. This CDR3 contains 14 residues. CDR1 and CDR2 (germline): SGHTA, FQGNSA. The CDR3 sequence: CASSLFLTGYEQYF. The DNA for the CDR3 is TGTGCCAGCAGCTTGTTTCTTACTGGCTACGAGCAGTACTTC.

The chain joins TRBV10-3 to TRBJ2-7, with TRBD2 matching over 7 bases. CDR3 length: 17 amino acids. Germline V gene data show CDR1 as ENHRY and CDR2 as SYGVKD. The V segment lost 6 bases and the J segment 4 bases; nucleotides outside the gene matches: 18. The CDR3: CAISRLARGGSRYEQYF. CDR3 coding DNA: TGTGCCATCAGCCGGCTGGCGCGGGGCGGGAGTAGGTACGAGCAGTACTTC.

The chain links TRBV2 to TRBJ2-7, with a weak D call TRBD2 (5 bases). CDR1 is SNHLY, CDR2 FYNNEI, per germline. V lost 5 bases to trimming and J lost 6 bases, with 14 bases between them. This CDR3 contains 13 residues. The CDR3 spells CASSRYGVGEQYF. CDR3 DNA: TGTGCCAGCAGTCGTTACGGGGTTGGCGAGCAGTACTTC.

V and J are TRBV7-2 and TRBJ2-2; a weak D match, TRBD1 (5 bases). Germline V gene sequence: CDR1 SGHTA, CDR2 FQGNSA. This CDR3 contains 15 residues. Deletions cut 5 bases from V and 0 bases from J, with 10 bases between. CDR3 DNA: TGTGCCAGCAGCCTAGACAGAGCGAACACCGGGGAGCTGTTTTTT. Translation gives CASSLDRANTGELFF.

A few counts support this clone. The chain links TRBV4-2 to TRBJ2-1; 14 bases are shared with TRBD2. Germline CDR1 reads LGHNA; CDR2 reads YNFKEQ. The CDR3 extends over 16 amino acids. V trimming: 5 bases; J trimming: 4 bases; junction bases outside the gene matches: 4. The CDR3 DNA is TGTGCCAGCAGCTTACGACTAGCGGGAGGGTACAATGAGCAGTTCTTC. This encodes CASSLRLAGGYNEQFF.

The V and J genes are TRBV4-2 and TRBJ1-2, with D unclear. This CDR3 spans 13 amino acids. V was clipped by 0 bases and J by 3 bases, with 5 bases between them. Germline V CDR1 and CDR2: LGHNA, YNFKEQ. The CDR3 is CASSQEVDYGYTF. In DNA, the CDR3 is TGTGCCAGCAGCCAAGAAGTAGACTATGGCTACACCTTC.

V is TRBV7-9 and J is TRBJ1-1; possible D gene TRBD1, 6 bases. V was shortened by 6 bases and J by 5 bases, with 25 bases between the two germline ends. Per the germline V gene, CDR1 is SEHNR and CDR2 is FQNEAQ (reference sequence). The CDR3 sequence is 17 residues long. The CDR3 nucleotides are TGTGCCAGCAGTCAGGTCCCCAACAAACAGGGTACGACTGAAGCTTTCTTT. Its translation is CASSQVPNKQGTTEAFF.

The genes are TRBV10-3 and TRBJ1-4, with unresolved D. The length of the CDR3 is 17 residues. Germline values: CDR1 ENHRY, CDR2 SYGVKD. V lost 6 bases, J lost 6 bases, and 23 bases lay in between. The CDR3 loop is CAISGSPPEFRHEKLFF. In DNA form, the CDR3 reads TGTGCCATCAGCGGTAGCCCTCCAGAATTTAGGCATGAAAAACTGTTTTTT.

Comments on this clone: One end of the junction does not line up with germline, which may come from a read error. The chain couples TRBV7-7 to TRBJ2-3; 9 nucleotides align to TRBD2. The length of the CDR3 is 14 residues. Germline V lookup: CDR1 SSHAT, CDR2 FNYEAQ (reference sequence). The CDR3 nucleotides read TGTGCTAGCAGCCGTAGCGGGAGAGGAGATACGCAGTATTTT. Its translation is CASSRSGRGDTQYF.

This chain's CDR3 is CASSLANGQNTDTQYF. In DNA form, the CDR3 reads TGCGCCAGCAGCTTGGCCAATGGGCAAAACACAGATACGCAGTATTTT. The rearrangement joins TRBV5-1 to TRBJ2-3; D gene uncertain. The CDR3 is made up of 16 amino acids. Germline V gene lookup returns CDR1 SGHRS and CDR2 YFSETQ. V was cut by 0 bases and J by 2 bases, with 13 bases left in between.

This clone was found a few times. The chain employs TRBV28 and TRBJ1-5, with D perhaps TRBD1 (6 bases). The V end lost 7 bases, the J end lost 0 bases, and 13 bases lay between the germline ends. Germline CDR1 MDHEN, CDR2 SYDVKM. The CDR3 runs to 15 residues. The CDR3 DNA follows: TGTGCCAGCATTCAAGGGGGAAATAGCAATCAGCCCCAGCATTTT. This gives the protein CASIQGGNSNQPQHF.

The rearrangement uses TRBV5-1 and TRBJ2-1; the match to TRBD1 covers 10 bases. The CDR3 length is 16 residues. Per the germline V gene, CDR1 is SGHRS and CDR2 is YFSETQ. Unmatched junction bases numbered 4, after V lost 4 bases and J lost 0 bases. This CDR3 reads CASSAGQGSSYNEQFF. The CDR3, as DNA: TGCGCCAGCAGCGCGGGACAGGGGAGCTCCTACAATGAGCAGTTCTTC.

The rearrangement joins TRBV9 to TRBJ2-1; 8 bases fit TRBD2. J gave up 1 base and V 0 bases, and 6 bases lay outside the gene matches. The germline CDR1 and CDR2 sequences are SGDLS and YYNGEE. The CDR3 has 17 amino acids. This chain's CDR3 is CASSVGAGGPSYNEQFF. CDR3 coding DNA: TGTGCCAGCAGCGTAGGGGCGGGAGGCCCTTCCTACAATGAGCAGTTCTTC. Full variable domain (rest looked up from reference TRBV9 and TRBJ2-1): DSGVTQTPKHLITATGQRVTLRCSPRSGDLSVYWYQQSLDQGLQFLIQYYNGEERAKGNILERFSAQQFPDLHSELNLSSLELGDSALYFCASSVGAGGPSYNEQFFGPGTRLTVL.

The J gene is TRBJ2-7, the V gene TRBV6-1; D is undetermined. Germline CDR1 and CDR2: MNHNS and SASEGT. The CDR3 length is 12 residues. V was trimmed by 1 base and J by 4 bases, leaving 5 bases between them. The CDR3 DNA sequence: TGTGCCAGCAGTGAAGGGCGGTACGAGCAGTACTTC. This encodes CASSEGRYEQYF.

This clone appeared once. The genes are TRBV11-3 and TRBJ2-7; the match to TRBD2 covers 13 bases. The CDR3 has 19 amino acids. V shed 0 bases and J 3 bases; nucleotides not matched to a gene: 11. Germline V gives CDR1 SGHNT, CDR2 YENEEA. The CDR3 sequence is CASSLDAGTSGALIYEQYF. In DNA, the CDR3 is TGTGCCAGCAGCTTAGATGCCGGGACTAGCGGGGCTTTGATCTACGAGCAGTACTTC.

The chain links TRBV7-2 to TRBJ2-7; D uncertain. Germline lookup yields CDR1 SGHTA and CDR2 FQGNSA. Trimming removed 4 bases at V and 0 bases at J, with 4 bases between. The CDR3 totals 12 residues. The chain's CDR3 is CASSSNSYEQYF. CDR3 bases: TGTGCCAGCAGCTCAAACTCCTACGAGCAGTACTTC. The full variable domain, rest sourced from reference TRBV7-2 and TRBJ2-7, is GAGVSQSPSNKVTEKGKDVELRCDPISGHTALYWYRQSLGQGLEFLIYFQGNSAPDKSGLPSDRFSAERTGGSVSTLTIQRTQQEDSAVYLCASSSNSYEQYFGPGTRLTVT.

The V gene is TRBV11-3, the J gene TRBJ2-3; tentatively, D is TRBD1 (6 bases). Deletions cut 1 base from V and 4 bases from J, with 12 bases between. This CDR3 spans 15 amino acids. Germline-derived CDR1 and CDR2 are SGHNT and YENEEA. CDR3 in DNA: TGTGCCAGCAGCTTAGGGACAGTCCGGCCAGATACGCAGTATTTT. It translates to CASSLGTVRPDTQYF.

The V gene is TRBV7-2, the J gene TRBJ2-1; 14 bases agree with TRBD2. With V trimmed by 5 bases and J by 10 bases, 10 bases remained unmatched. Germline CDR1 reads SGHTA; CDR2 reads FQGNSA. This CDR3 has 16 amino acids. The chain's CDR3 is CASSPAGTSGRGEQFF. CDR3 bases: TGTGCCAGCAGCCCGGCAGGGACTAGCGGGAGAGGAGAGCAGTTCTTC.

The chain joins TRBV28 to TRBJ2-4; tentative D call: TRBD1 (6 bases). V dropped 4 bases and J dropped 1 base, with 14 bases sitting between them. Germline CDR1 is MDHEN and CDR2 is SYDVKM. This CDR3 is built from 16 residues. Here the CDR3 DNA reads TGTGCCAGCAGTTCCTTGGGGGCCGGGGCCAAAAACATTCAGTACTTC. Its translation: CASSSLGAGAKNIQYF.

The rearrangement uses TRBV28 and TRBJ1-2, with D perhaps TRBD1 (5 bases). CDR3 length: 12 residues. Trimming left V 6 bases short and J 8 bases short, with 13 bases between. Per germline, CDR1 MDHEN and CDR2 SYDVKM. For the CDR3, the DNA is TGTGCCAGCAGGACGCCAGGGTTGGGCTACACCTTC. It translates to CASRTPGLGYTF.

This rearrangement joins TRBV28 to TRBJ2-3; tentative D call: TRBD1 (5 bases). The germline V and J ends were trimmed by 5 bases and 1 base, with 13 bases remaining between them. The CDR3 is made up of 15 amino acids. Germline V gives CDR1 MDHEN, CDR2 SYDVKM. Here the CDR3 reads CASSPQVRRTDTQYF. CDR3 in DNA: TGTGCCAGCAGTCCACAGGTTCGGCGCACAGATACGCAGTATTTT.

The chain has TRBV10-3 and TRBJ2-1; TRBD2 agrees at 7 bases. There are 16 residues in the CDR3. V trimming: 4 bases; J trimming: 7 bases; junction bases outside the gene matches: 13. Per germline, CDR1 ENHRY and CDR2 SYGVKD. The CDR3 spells CAISAPLGGSGNEQFF. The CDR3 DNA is TGTGCCATCAGTGCCCCGTTGGGCGGGAGTGGGAATGAGCAGTTCTTC.